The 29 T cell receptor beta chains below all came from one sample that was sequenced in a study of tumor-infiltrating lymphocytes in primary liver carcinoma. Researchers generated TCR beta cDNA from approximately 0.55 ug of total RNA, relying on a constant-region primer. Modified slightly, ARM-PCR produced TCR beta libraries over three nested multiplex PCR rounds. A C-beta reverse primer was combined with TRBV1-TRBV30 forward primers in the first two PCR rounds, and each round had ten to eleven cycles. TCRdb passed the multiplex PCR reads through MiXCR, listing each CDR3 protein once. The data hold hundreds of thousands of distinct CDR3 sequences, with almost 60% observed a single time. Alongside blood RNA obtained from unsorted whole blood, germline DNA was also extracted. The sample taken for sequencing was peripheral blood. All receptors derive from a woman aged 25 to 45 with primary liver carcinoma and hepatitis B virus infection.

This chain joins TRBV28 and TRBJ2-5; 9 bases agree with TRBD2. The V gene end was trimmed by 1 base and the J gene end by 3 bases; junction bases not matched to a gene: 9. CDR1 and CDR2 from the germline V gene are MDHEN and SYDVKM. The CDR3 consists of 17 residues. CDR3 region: CASSLSTTSGIEETQYF. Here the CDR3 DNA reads TGTGCCAGCAGTTTATCGACGACTAGCGGAATAGAAGAGACCCAGTACTTC. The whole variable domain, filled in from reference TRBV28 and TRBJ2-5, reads DVKVTQSSRYLVKRTGEKVFLECVQDMDHENMFWYRQDPGLGLRLIYFSYDVKMKEKGDIPEGYSVSREKKERFSLILESASTNQTSMYLCASSLSTTSGIEETQYFGPGTRLLVL.

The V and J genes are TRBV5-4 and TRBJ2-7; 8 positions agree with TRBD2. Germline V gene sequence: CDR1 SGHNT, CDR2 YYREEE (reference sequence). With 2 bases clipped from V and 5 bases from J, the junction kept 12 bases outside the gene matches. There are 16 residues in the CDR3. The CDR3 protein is CASSFLRLAGSHEQYF. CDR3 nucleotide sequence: TGTGCCAGCAGCTTCCTGCGGTTAGCGGGATCCCACGAGCAGTACTTC.

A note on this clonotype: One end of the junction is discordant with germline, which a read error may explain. CDR3 region: CASSTTGTSGSHGEKETHYF. In DNA, the CDR3 is TGTGCCAGCAGTACCACCGGGACTAGCGGGAGTCATGGGGAGAAAGAGACCCATTACTTC. The chain is built from TRBV6-2 or TRBV6-3 and TRBJ2-5; TRBD2 aligns across 14 bases. This CDR3 spans 20 amino acids. Looked up from germline, CDR1 is MNHEY and CDR2 is SVGEGT.

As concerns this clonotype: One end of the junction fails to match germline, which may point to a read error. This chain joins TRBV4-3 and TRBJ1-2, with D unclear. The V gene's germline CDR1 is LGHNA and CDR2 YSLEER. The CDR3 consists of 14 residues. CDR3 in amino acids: CAGSRNAGSYGYTF. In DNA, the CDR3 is TGCGCCGGCAGCCGGAACGCCGGATCCTATGGCTACACCTTC.

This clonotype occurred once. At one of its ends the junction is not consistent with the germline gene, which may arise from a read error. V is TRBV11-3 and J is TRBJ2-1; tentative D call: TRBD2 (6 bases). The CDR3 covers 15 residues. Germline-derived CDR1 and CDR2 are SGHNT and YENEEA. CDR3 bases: TGTGCCAGGAGCTTAGGCGGGGTGTCCTACAATGAGCGGTTCTTC. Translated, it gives CARSLGGVSYNERFF.

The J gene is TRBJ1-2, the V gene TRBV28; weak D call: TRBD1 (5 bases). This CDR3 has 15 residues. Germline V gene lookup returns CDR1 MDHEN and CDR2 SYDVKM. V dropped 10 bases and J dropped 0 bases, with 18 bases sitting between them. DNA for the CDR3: TGTGCCACCGACAGAGGAGTTTTAGCTAACTATGGCTACACCTTC. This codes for CATDRGVLANYGYTF.

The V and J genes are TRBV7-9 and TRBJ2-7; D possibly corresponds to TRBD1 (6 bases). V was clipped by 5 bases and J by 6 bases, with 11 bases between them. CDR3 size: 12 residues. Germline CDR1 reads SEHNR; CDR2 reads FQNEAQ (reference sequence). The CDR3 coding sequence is TGTGCCAGCAGCCCTGGACAGTTCGAGCAGTACTTC. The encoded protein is CASSPGQFEQYF.

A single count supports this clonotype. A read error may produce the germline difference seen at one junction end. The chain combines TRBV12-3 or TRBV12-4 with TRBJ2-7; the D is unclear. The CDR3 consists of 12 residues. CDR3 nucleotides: TGTGCCAGCAGTTTATCGGGCTACAAGCAGTACTTC. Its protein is CASSLSGYKQYF.

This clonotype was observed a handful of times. Here the CDR3 reads CASSLAGQGETQYF. Here the CDR3 DNA reads TGTGCCAGCAGCTTAGCAGGACAGGGAGAGACCCAGTACTTC. The genes are TRBV7-9 and TRBJ2-5; 8 positions agree with TRBD1. Germline trimming cut 0 bases from V and 4 bases from J; bases unmatched to any gene: 1. The germline V gene encodes CDR1 SEHNR and CDR2 FQNEAQ (reference sequence). The CDR3 totals 14 residues.

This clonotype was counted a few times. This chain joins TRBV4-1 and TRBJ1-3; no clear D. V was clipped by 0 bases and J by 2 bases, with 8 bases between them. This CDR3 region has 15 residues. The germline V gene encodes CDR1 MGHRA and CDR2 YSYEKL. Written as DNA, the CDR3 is TGCGCCAGCAGCCAAGAGGGTCTACCTGGAAACACCATATATTTT. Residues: CASSQEGLPGNTIYF.

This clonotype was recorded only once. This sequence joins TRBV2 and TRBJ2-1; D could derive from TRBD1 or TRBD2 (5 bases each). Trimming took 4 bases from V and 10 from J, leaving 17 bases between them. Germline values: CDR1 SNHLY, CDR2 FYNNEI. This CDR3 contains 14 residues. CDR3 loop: CASSGGLRGGEQFF. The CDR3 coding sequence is TGTGCCAGCAGTGGGGGCCTTCGGGGCGGCGAGCAGTTCTTC.

Written as DNA, the CDR3 is TGTGCCAGCAGCCCAAGGGGCCTAGTTTCTTACGAGCAGTTCTTC. Translation gives CASSPRGLVSYEQFF. The chain joins TRBV11-2 to TRBJ2-1; possible D gene TRBD1, 5 bases. The CDR3 extends over 15 amino acids. Germline loops: CDR1 SGHAT, CDR2 FQNNGV. Trimming stripped 5 bases from V and 10 bases from J, with 21 bases between.

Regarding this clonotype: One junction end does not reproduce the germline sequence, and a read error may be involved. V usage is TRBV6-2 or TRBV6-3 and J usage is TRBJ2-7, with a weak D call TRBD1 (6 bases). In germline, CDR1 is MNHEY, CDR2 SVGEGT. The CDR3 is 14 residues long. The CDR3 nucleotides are TGTGCCGGCAGTTCCCAGGGGAGCTCCTACGAGCAGTACTTC. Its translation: CAGSSQGSSYEQYF.

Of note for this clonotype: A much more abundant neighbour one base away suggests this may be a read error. The CDR3 sequence: CASSSQGGYTF. Here the CDR3 DNA reads TGTGCCAGCAGCTCGCAGGGTGGCTACACCTTC. This chain joins TRBV7-9 and TRBJ1-2; maybe TRBD1 (5 bases). The CDR3 runs to 11 residues. CDR1 SEHNR and CDR2 FQNEAQ come from the germline V gene (reference sequence). Trimming removed 4 bases at V and 7 bases at J, with 7 bases between.

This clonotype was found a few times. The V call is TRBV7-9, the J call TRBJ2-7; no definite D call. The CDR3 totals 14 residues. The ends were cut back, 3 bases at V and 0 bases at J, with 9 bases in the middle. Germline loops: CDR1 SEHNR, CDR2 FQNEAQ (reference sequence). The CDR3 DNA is TGTGCCAGCAGCTTTCCACGGAGCTCCTACGAGCAGTACTTC. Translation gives CASSFPRSSYEQYF.

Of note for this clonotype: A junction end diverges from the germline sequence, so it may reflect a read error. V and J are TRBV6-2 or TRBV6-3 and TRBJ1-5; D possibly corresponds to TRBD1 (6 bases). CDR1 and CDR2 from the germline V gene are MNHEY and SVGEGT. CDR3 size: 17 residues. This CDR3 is CVSSYSSGQSQGGPQHF. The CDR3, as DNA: TGTGTCAGCAGTTACTCGAGTGGACAGTCCCAGGGAGGGCCCCAGCATTTT.

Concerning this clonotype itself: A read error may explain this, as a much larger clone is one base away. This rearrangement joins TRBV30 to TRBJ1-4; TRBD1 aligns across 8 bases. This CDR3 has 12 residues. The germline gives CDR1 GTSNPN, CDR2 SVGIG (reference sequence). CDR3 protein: CTSDRETEKLFF. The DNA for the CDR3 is TGTACCTCGGACAGGGAGACTGAAAAACTGTTTTTT.

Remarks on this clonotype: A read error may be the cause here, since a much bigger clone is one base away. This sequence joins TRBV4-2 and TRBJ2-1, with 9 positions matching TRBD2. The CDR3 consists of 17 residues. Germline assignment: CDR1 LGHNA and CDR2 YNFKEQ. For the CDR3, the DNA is TGTGCCAACAGCCAGACAGTGGCTAGCGGGGAGGGCAATGAGCAGTTCTTC. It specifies CANSQTVASGEGNEQFF.

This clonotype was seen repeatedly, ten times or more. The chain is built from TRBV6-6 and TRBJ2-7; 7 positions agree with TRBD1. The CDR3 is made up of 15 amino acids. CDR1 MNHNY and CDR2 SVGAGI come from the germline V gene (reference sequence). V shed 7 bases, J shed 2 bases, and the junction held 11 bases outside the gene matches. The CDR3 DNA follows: TGTGCCAGCACGGGTAGGGGACAGCTTGCCTACGAGCAGTACTTC. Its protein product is CASTGRGQLAYEQYF.

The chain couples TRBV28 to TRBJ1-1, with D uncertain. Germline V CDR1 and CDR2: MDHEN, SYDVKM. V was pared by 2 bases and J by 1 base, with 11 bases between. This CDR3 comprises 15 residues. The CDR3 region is CASSLDTRPNTEAFF. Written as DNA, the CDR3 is TGTGCCAGCAGTTTAGACACCCGACCGAACACTGAAGCTTTCTTT. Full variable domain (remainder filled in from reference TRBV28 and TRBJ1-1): DVKVTQSSRYLVKRTGEKVFLECVQDMDHENMFWYRQDPGLGLRLIYFSYDVKMKEKGDIPEGYSVSREKKERFSLILESASTNQTSMYLCASSLDTRPNTEAFFGQGTRLTVV.

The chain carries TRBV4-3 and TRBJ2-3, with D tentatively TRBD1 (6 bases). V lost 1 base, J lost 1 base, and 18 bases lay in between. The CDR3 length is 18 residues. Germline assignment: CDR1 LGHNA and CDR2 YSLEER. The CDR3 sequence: CASSQAIAVRTGTDTQYF. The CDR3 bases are TGCGCCAGCAGCCAAGCGATCGCGGTTAGGACAGGCACAGATACGCAGTATTTT.

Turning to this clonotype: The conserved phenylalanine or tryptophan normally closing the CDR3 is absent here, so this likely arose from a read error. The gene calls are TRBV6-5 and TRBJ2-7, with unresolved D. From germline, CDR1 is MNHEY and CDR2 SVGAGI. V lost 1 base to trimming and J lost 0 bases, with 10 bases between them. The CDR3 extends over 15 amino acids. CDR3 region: CASSYLRPPSYEQYL. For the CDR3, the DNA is TGTGCCAGCAGTTACTTACGGCCACCCTCCTACGAGCAGTACTTA.

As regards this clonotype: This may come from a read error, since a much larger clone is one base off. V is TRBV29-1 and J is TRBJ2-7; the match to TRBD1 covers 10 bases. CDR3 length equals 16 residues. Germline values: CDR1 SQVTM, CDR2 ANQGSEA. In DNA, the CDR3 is TGCAGCCTTGAATTACCTGCGGGACAGGGGACCTACGAGCAGTACTTC. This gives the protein CSLELPAGQGTYEQYF.

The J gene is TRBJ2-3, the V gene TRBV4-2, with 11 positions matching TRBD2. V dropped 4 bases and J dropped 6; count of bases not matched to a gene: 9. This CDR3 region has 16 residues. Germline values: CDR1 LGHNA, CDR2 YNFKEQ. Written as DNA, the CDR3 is TGTGCCAGCAGCCTAATAGCGGGAGGGCCCATCGATACGCAGTATTTT. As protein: CASSLIAGGPIDTQYF.

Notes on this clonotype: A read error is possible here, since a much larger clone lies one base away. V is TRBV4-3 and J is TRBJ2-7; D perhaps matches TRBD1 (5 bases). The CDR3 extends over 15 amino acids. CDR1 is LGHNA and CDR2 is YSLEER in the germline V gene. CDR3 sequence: CASSQSTDTPYGQYF. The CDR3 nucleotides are TGCGCCAGCAGCCAATCGACAGACACCCCCTACGGGCAGTACTTC.

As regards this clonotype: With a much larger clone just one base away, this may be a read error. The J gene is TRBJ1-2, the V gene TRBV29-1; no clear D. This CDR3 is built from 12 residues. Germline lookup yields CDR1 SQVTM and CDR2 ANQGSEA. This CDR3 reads CGVVAVAGGYTF. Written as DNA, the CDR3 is TGCGGCGTTGTGGCTGTGGCCGGTGGCTACACCTTC.

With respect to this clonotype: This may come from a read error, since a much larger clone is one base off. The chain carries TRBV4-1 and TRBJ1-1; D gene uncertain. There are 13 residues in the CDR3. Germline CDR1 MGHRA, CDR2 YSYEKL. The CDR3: CAGSQRANTEAFF. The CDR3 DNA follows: TGCGCCGGCAGCCAAAGGGCAAACACTGAAGCTTTCTTT.

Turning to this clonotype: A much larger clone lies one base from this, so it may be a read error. Here the CDR3 DNA reads TGCAGCGTCGGTAGCGACACAGATACGCAGTATTTT. Residues: CSVGSDTDTQYF. The genes are TRBV29-1 and TRBJ2-3; a possible D gene is TRBD2 (5 bases). Germline V lookup: CDR1 SQVTM, CDR2 ANQGSEA. The CDR3 is made up of 12 amino acids. Trimming removed 6 bases from V and 2 bases from J, with 9 bases in between.

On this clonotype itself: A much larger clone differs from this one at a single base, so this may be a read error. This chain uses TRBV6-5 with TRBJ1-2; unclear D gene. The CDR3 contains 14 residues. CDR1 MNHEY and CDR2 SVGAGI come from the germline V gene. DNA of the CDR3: TGTGCCATCAGTTACGGAGGCGGAAACTATGGCTACACCTTC. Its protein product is CAISYGGGNYGYTF.